The clone carrying this T cell receptor beta chain was found a few times. These data are taken from a study of blood T cells in healthy people across ages. Trimming removed 5 bases from V and 2 bases from J, with 13 bases in between. This CDR3 is built from 14 residues. CDR1 and CDR2 from the germline V gene are DFQATT and SNEGSKA (reference sequence). Together with a sample-barcoded 5' primer, a J-beta primer mix was included in a second PCR lasting 7 to 11 cycles. One entry per CDR3 protein, called by TCRdb with MiXCR from the 5' RACE reads. The sample contains 1 million or so distinct CDR3 sequences, under 30% of which appear only once. The data were also submitted as part of a second study, on T cells of mothers and their children.

The material sequenced was blood. This sequence originates from a girl aged 2 to 10 in good health. The rearrangement uses TRBV20-1 and TRBJ1-5; D uncertain. Here the CDR3 DNA reads TGCAGTGCTCCCGCACCCTACGGCAATCAGCCCCAGCATTTT. Its protein product is CSAPAPYGNQPQHF.